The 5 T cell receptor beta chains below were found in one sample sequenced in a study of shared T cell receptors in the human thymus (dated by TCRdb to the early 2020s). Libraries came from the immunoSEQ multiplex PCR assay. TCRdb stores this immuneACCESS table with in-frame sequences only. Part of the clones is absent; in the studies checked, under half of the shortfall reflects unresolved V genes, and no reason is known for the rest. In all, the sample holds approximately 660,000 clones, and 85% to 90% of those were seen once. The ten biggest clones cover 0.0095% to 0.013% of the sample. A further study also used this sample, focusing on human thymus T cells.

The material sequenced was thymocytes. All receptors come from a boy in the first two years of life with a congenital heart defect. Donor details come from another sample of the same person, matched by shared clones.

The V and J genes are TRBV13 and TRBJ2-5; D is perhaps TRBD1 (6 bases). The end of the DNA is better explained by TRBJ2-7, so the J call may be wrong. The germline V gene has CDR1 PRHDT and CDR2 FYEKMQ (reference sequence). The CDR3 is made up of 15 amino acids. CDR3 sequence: CASSSQAGADHEQYF. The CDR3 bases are TGTGCCAGCAGCTCCCAAGCAGGGGCGGACCACGAGCAGTACTTC.

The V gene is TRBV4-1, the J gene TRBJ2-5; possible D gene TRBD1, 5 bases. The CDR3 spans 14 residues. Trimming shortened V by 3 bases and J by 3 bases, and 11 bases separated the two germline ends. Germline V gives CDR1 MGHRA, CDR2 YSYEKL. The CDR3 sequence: CASSQASREETQYF. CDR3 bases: TGCGCCAGCAGCCAGGCCTCCAGGGAAGAGACCCAGTACTTC.

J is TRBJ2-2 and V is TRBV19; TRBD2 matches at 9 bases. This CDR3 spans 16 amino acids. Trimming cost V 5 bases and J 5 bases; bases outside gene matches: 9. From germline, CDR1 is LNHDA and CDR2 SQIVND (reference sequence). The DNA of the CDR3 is TGTGCCAGTAGTCTTGGGGTAGCGGGAGTTACCGGGGAGCTGTTTTTT. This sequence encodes CASSLGVAGVTGELFF.

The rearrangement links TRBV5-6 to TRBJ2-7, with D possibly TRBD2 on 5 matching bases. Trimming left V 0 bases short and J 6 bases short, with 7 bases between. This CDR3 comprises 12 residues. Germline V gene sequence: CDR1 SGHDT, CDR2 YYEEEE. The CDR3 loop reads CASSLDRGEQYF. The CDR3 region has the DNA TGTGCCAGCAGCTTGGATCGGGGCGAGCAGTACTTC.

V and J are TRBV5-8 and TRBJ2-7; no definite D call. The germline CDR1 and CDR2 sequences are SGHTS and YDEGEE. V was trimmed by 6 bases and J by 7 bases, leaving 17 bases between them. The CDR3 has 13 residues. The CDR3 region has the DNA TGTGCCAGCACGTTTCCCCGGTTCCGGGAGCAGTACTTC. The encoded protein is CASTFPRFREQYF.